These 14 T cell receptor beta chains came from one sample sequenced in a study of a mutant IDH1 vaccine in newly diagnosed glioma. Method: immunoSEQ multiplex PCR; TCRdb's copy keeps in-frame clones and lacks some. This sample has about 68,000 clones, with more than 65% found just once. The time point is: baseline, week 1 (first vaccination visit). Treatment reported: pre-vaccination baseline after standard-of-care therapy. Sequences were derived from PBMCs, sampled from a glioma patient treated with radiotherapy, temozolomide or both. All receptors come from a man aged 45-65 years with glioma.

The CDR3 here is CASSLGPVDSPLHF. As DNA, the CDR3 is TGTGCCAGCAGCTTGGGTCCAGTTGATTCACCCCTCCACTTT. The chain combines TRBV5-4 with TRBJ1-6; D is undetermined. V dropped 0 bases and J dropped 8 bases, with 9 bases sitting between them. CDR1 and CDR2 (germline): SGHNT, YYREEE (reference sequence). This CDR3 has 14 residues.

This clone came up once. The gene calls are TRBV28 and TRBJ2-7; 7 bases are shared with TRBD2. With V trimmed by 7 bases and J by 2 bases, 8 bases remained unmatched. The CDR3 spans 14 residues. The germline V gene encodes CDR1 MDHEN and CDR2 SYDVKM. The CDR3 DNA reads TGTGCCAGCACGGGGGGAGATATAACCTACGAGCAGTACTTC. Translation: CASTGGDITYEQYF.

The rearrangement joins TRBV5-1 to TRBJ1-4; 9 bases are a match to TRBD1. With V trimmed by 4 bases and J by 8 bases, 3 bases remained unmatched. The CDR3 spans 13 residues. Germline V gene sequence: CDR1 SGHRS, CDR2 YFSETQ. CDR3 sequence reads: CASSETGGEKLFF. The CDR3 coding sequence is TGCGCCAGCAGCGAGACAGGGGGAGAAAAACTGTTTTTT.

V is TRBV5-4 and J is TRBJ1-2, with TRBD1 matching over 7 bases. Per the germline V gene, CDR1 is SGHNT and CDR2 is YYREEE (reference sequence). The V and J ends lost 3 bases and 2 bases, in that order; junction bases with no gene match: 7. This CDR3 contains 15 residues. The CDR3 sequence: CASSSGTVTNYGYTF. CDR3 in DNA: TGTGCCAGCAGCTCCGGGACAGTGACAAACTATGGCTACACCTTC.

This rearrangement joins TRBV6-6 to TRBJ1-2; 9 bases match TRBD1. CDR3 size: 16 residues. Germline CDR1 reads MNHNY; CDR2 reads SVGAGI (reference sequence). V shed 10 bases and J 0 bases; nucleotides not matched to a gene: 12. The CDR3 loop is CATLGTGSLANYGYTF. The CDR3, as DNA: TGTGCCACCTTAGGGACAGGGTCTTTAGCTAACTATGGCTACACCTTC.

The chain combines TRBV5-1 with TRBJ2-1, with 10 nucleotides matching TRBD2. The V and J ends lost 2 bases and 8 bases, in that order; junction bases with no gene match: 7. Looked up from germline, CDR1 is SGHRS and CDR2 is YFSETQ. This CDR3 is 15 amino acids long. This chain's CDR3 is CASSFGSGGADEQFF. CDR3 DNA sequence: TGCGCCAGCAGCTTCGGAAGCGGGGGGGCAGATGAGCAGTTCTTC.

This chain uses TRBV19 with TRBJ1-1; D might be TRBD1 (5 bases). The V end lost 5 bases, the J end lost 3 bases, and 16 bases lay between the germline ends. Germline CDR1 and CDR2: LNHDA and SQIVND (reference sequence). The CDR3 sequence is 15 residues long. The CDR3 DNA follows: TGTGCCAGTAGTGACCGGGGACCAAGTCACACTGAAGCTTTCTTT. This translates into CASSDRGPSHTEAFF.

The rearrangement uses TRBV7-8 and TRBJ2-7; tentative D call: TRBD1 (6 bases). Trimming removed 5 bases at V and 2 bases at J, with 22 bases between. The CDR3 loop spans 17 amino acids. Germline V gene data show CDR1 as SGHVS and CDR2 as FQNEAQ. The chain's CDR3 is CASSAGARTERTYEQYF. Here the CDR3 DNA reads TGTGCCAGCAGCGCCGGGGCCCGGACAGAAAGAACCTACGAGCAGTACTTC.

The chain carries TRBV4-3 and TRBJ2-4; D is unclear. From germline, CDR1 is LGHNA and CDR2 YSLEER. The V end lost 1 base, the J end lost 7 bases, and 11 bases lay between the germline ends. The CDR3 is 14 residues long. The CDR3 protein is CASSQGDGLNIQYF. The CDR3 DNA sequence: TGCGCCAGCAGCCAAGGCGACGGTCTCAACATTCAGTACTTC.

This clone was detected once. The V gene is TRBV6-5, the J gene TRBJ1-3; the D is unclear. V shed 10 bases and J shed 4 bases, with 14 bases lying between them. CDR3 length: 13 residues. CDR1 and CDR2 (germline): MNHEY, SVGAGI. DNA for the CDR3: TGTGCCACCTCTACGGGGTCCGGAAACACCATATATTTT. As protein: CATSTGSGNTIYF.

The chain joins TRBV5-1 to TRBJ2-1; D gene ambiguous. The CDR3 has 16 amino acids. V lost 0 bases to trimming and J lost 7 bases, with 17 bases between them. Germline V gives CDR1 SGHRS, CDR2 YFSETQ. The CDR3 DNA sequence: TGCGCCAGCAGCTTGGTACAGAGAATTCCGAGTAATGAGCAGTTCTTC. Its translation: CASSLVQRIPSNEQFF.

The genes are TRBV19 and TRBJ1-1, with 10 bases fitting TRBD1. Germline-derived CDR1 and CDR2 are LNHDA and SQIVND (reference sequence). The junction had 12 bases not matched to a gene; V was cut back by 7 bases and J by 1 base. The CDR3 length is 17 residues. The CDR3 DNA reads TGTGCCAGTATCACGGGGGTCCGACAGGGGGCGAACACTGAAGCTTTCTTT. Its protein product is CASITGVRQGANTEAFF. Using reference TRBV19 and TRBJ1-1 for the parts outside the CDR3, the full variable domain is DGGITQSPKYLFRKEGQNVTLSCEQNLNHDAMYWYRQDPGQGLRLIYYSQIVNDFQKGDIAEGYSVSREKKESFPLTVTSAQKNPTAFYLCASITGVRQGANTEAFFGQGTRLTVV.

This clone was seen a single time. V is TRBV9 and J is TRBJ2-4; 7 nucleotides agree with TRBD1. After removal of 0 bases from V and 6 bases from J, the junction contained 6 bases not matched to a gene. Germline CDR1 reads SGDLS; CDR2 reads YYNGEE. CDR3 length: 15 amino acids. CDR3 residues: CASSVEGQLGNIQYF. CDR3 coding DNA: TGTGCCAGCAGCGTAGAGGGACAGCTCGGAAACATTCAGTACTTC.

V usage is TRBV30 and J usage is TRBJ2-2; 8 bases align to TRBD2. V dropped 0 bases and J dropped 4; count of bases not matched to a gene: 7. Germline CDR1 reads GTSNPN; CDR2 reads SVGIG (reference sequence). There are 16 residues in the CDR3. The CDR3 DNA sequence: TGTGCCTGGAGTGTACTCGGGGGGGCCCTCACCGGGGAGCTGTTTTTT. Translating gives CAWSVLGGALTGELFF.